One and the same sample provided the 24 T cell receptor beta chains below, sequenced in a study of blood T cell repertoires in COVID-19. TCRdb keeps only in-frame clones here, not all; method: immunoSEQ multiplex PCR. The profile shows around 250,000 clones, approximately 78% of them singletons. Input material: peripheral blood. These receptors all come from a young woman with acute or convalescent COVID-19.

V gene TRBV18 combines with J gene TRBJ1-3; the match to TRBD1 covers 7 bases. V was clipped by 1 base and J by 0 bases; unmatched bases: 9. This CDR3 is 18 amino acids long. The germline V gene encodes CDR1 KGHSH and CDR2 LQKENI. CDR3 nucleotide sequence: TGTGCCAGCTCACCACTTAACCAGGGACAGTACTCTGGAAACACCATATATTTT. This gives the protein CASSPLNQGQYSGNTIYF.

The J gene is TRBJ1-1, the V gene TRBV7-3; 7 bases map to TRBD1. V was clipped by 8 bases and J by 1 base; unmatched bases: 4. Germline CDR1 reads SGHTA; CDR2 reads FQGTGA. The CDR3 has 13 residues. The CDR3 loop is CASAGQQNTEAFF. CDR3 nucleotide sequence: TGTGCCAGCGCGGGACAGCAGAACACTGAAGCTTTCTTT.

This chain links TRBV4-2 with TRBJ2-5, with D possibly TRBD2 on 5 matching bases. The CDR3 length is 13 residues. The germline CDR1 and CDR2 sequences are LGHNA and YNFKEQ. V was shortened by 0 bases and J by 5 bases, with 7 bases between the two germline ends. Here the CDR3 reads CASSQERAETQYF. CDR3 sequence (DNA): TGTGCCAGCAGCCAAGAGAGGGCGGAGACCCAGTACTTC.

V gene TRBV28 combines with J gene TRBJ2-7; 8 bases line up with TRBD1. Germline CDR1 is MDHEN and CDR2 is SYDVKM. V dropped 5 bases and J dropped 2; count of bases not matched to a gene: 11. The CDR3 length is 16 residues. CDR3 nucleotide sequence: TGTGCCAGCAGTCAAACCGGGACAGGTAATCCCTACGAGCAGTACTTC. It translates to CASSQTGTGNPYEQYF. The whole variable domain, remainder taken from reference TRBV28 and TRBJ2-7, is DVKVTQSSRYLVKRTGEKVFLECVQDMDHENMFWYRQDPGLGLRLIYFSYDVKMKEKGDIPEGYSVSREKKERFSLILESASTNQTSMYLCASSQTGTGNPYEQYFGPGTRLTVT.

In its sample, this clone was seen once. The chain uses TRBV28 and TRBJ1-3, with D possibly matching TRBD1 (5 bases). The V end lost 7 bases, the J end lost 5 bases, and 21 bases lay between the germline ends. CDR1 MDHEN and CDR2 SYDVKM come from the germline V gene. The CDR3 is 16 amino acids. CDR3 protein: CASTHRGAQSRNTIYF. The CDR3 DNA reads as TGTGCCAGCACCCATCGTGGGGCCCAGTCCCGAAACACCATATATTTT.

CDR3: CASSLGGGSSNEQFF. CDR3 DNA sequence: TGTGCCAGCAGCTTAGGGGGAGGTTCTAGTAATGAGCAGTTCTTC. The chain is built from TRBV7-8 and TRBJ2-1, with D perhaps matching TRBD2 (6 bases). CDR1 and CDR2 (germline): SGHVS, FQNEAQ. This CDR3 has 15 amino acids. Trimming shortened V by 1 base and J by 7 bases, and 14 bases separated the two germline ends.

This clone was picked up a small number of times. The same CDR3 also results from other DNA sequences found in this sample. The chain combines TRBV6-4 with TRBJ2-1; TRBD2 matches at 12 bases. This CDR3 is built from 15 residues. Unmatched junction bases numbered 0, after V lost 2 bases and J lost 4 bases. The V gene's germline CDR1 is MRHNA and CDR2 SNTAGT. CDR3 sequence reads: CASSDGLAGYNEQFF. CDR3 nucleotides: TGTGCCAGCAGTGACGGACTAGCGGGATACAATGAGCAGTTCTTC.

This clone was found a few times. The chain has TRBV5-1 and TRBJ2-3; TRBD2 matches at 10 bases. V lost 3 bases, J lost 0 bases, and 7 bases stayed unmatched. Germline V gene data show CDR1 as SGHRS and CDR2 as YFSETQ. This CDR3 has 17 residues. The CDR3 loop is CASSSAGTSESTDTQYF. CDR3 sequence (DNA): TGCGCCAGCAGCTCCGCCGGGACTAGCGAGAGCACAGATACGCAGTATTTT.

The CDR3 DNA reads TGTGCCAGCAGTCCGCGCAAAGGGGTTGCAACTAATGAAAAACTGTTTTTT. Its translation is CASSPRKGVATNEKLFF. This chain uses TRBV28 with TRBJ1-4, with a weak D call TRBD1 (5 bases). Germline V gene lookup returns CDR1 MDHEN and CDR2 SYDVKM. V lost 5 bases and J lost 0, with 16 bases in between. This CDR3 has 17 amino acids.

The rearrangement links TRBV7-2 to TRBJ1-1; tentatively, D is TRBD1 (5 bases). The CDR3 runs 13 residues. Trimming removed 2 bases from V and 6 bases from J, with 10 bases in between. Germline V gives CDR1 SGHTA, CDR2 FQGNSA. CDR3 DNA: TGTGCCAGCAGCTTACAGGGTCCTTCTGAAGCTTTCTTT. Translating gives CASSLQGPSEAFF.

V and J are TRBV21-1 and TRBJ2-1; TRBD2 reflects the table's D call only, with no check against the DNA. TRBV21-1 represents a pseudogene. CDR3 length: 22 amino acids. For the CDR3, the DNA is TGTGCCAGCAGCAAAAAAACCCGACGAGGGACTAGCGGGAGGGCCACCTCCAATGAGCAGTTCTTC. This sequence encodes CASSKKTRRGTSGRATSNEQFF.

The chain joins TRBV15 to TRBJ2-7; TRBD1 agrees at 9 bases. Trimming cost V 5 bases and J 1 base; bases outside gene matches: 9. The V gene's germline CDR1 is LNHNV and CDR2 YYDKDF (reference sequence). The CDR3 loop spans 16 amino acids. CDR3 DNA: TGTGCCACCAGCTTTTCCACCGGGACAGGGTCCTACGAGCAGTACTTC. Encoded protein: CATSFSTGTGSYEQYF.

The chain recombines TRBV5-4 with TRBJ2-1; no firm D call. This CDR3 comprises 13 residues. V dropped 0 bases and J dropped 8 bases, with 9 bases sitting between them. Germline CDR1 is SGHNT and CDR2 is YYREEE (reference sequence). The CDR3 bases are TGTGCCAGCAGCTTGGTGTATCCCGATGAGCAGTTCTTC. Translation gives CASSLVYPDEQFF. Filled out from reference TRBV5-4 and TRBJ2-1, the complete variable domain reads ETGVTQSPTHLIKTRGQQVTLRCSSQSGHNTVSWYQQALGQGPQFIFQYYREEENGRGNFPPRFSGLQFPNYSSELNVNALELDDSALYLCASSLVYPDEQFFGPGTRLTVL.

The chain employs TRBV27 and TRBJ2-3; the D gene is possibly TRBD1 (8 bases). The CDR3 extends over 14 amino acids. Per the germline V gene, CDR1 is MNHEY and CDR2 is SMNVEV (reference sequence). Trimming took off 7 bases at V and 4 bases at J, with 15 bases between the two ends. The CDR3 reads CASINRGGADTQYF. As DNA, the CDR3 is TGTGCCAGCATCAACAGGGGGGGGGCAGATACGCAGTATTTT.

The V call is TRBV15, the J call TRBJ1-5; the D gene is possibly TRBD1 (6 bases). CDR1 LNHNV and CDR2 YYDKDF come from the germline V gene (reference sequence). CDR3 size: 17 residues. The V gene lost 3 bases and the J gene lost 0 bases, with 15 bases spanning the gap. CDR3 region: CATSRKAGGTSNQPQHF. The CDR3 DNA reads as TGTGCCACCAGCAGGAAGGCTGGGGGCACTAGCAATCAGCCCCAGCATTTT.

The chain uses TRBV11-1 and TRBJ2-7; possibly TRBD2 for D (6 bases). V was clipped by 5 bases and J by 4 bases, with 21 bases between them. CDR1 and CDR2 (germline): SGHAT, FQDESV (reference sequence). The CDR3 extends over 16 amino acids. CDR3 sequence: CASSHRVTKGLYEQYF. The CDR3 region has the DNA TGTGCCAGCAGCCATCGGGTTACTAAGGGACTTTACGAGCAGTACTTC.

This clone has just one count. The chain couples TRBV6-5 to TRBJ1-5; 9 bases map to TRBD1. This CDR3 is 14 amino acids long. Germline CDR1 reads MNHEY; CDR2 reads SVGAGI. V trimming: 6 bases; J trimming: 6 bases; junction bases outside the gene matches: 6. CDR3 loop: CASRGQGIAQPQHF. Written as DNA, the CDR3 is TGTGCCAGCAGAGGACAGGGGATTGCTCAGCCCCAGCATTTT.

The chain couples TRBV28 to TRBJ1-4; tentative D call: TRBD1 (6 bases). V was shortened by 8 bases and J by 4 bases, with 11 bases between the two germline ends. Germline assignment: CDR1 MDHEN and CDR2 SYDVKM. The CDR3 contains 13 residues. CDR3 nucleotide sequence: TGTGCCAGCCAGGACAGCCTTAATGAAAAACTGTTTTTT. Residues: CASQDSLNEKLFF.

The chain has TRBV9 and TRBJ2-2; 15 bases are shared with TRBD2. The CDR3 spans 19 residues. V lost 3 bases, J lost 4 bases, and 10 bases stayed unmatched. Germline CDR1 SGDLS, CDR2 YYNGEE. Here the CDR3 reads CASSAEGTSGRRGTGELFF. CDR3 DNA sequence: TGTGCCAGCAGCGCCGAAGGGACTAGCGGGAGGAGGGGCACCGGGGAGCTGTTTTTT.

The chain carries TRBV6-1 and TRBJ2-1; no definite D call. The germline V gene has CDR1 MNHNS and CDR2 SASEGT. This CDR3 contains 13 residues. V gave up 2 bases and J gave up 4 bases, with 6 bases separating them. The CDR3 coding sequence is TGTGCCAGCAGTGAAAACTGGTACAATGAGCAGTTCTTC. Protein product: CASSENWYNEQFF.

The CDR3 region has the DNA TGTGCCAGCAGCCAAGAGGGCGGGACGGCGCAGTATTTT. Residues: CASSQEGGTAQYF. This chain links TRBV3-1 (or the pseudogene TRBV3-2) with TRBJ2-3; perhaps TRBD2 as D (6 bases). Germline lookup yields CDR1 LGHDT and CDR2 YNNKEL (reference sequence). Trimming removed 0 bases at V and 10 bases at J, with 11 bases between. The CDR3 covers 13 residues.

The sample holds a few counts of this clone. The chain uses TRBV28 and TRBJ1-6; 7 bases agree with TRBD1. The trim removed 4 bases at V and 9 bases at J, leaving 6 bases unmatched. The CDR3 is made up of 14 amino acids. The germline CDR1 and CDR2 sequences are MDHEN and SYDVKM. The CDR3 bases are TGTGCCAGCAGTTACGGACAGGCTACTTCACCCCTCCACTTT. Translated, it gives CASSYGQATSPLHF.

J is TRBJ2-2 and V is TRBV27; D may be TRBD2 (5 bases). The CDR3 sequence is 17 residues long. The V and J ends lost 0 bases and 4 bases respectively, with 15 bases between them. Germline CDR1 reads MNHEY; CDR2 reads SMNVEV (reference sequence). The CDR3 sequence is CASSLSRVGPITGELFF. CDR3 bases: TGTGCCAGCAGTTTATCGAGGGTGGGTCCCATCACCGGGGAGCTGTTTTTT.

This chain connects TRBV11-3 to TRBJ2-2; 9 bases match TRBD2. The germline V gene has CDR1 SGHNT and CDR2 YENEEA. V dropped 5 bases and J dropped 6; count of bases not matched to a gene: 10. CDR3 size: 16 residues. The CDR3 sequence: CASSPGGGAEAGELFF. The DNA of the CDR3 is TGTGCCAGCAGCCCCGGCGGGGGGGCTGAGGCCGGGGAGCTGTTTTTT.